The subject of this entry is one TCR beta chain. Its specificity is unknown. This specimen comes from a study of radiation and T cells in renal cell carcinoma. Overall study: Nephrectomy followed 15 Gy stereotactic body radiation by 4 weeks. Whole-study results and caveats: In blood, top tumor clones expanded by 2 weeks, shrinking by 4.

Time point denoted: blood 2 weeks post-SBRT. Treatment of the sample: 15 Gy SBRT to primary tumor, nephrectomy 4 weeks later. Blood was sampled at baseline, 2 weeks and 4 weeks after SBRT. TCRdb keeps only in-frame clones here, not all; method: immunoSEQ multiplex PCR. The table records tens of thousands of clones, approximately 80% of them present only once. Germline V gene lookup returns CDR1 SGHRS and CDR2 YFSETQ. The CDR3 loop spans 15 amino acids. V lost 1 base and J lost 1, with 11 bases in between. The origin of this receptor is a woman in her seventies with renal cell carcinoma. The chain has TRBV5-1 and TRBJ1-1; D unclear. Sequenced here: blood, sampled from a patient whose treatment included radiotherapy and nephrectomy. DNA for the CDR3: TGCGCCAGCAGCTTGCGTCCCCCCGAGAACACTGAAGCTTTCTTT. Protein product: CASSLRPPENTEAFF.